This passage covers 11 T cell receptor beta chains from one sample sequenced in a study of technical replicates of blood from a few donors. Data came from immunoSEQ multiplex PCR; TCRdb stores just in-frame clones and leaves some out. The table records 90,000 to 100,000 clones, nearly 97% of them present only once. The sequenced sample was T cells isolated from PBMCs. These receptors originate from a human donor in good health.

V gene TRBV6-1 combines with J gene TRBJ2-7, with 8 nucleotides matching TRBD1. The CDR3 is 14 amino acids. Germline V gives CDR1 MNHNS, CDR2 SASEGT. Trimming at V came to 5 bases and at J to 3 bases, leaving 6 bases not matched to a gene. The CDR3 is CASSPRQGFYEQYF. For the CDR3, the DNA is TGTGCCAGCAGTCCCCGACAGGGGTTCTACGAGCAGTACTTC.

CDR3 coding DNA: TGTGCCAGCAGCGTAGCTCGACAGGGGGCAGGTAATGAGCAGTTCTTC. Residues: CASSVARQGAGNEQFF. V gene TRBV9 combines with J gene TRBJ2-1; 10 nucleotides line up with TRBD1. This CDR3 region has 16 residues. The J segment lost 7 bases and the V segment lost 0 bases, leaving 7 bases of the junction unmatched. The germline CDR1 and CDR2 sequences are SGDLS and YYNGEE.

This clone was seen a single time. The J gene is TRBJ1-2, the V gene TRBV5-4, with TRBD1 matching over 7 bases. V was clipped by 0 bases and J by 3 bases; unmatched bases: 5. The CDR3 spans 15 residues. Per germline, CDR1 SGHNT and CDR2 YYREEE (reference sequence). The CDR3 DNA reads TGTGCCAGCAGCTTGGCCCCAGGGGGGTACTATGGCTACACCTTC. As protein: CASSLAPGGYYGYTF.

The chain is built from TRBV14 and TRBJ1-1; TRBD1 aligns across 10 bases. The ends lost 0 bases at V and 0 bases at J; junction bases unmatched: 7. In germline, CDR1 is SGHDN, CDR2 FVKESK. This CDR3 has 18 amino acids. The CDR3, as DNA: TGTGCCAGCAGCCAAGATCTACCGGGACAGGGGATGAACACTGAAGCTTTCTTT. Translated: CASSQDLPGQGMNTEAFF.

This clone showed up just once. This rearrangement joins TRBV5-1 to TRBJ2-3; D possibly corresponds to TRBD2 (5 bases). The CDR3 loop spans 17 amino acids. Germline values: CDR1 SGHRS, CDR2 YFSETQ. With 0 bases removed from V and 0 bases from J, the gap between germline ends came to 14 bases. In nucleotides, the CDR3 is TGCGCCAGCAGCTTGGCCGGTTCGGGGTTTAGCACAGATACGCAGTATTTT. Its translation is CASSLAGSGFSTDTQYF.

The CDR3 region is CASSRQGVVQPQHF. CDR3 in DNA: TGTGCCAGCAGCCGACAGGGGGTGGTTCAGCCCCAGCATTTT. The rearrangement links TRBV28 to TRBJ1-5; the match to TRBD1 covers 9 bases. CDR1 is MDHEN and CDR2 is SYDVKM in the germline V gene. The CDR3 has 14 residues. The junction had 6 bases not matched to a gene; V was cut back by 6 bases and J by 6 bases.

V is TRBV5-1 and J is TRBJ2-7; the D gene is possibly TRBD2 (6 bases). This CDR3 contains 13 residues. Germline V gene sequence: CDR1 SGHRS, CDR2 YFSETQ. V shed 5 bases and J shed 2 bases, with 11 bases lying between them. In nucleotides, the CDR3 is TGCGCCAGCAGACCGGGACTGGCCTACGAGCAGTACTTC. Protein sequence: CASRPGLAYEQYF.

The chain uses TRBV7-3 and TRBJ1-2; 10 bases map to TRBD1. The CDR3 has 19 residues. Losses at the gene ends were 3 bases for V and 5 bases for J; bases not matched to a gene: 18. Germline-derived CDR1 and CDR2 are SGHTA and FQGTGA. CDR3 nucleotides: TGTGCCAGCAGCTTTATTCTAGCGGGAACCGGGACAGGGGCTTATGGCTACACCTTC. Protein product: CASSFILAGTGTGAYGYTF.

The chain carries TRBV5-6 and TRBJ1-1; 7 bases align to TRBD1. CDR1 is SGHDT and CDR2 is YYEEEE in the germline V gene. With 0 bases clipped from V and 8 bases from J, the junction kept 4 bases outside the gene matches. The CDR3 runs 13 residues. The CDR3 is CASSLARTGEAFF. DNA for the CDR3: TGTGCCAGCAGCTTGGCCAGGACAGGCGAAGCTTTCTTT.

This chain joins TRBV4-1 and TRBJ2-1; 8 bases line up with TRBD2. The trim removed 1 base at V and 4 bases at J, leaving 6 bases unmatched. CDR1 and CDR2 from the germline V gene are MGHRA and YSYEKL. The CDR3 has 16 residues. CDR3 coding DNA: TGCGCCAGCAGCCAAGTAGTTAGCGGGGAGTACAATGAGCAGTTCTTC. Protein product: CASSQVVSGEYNEQFF.

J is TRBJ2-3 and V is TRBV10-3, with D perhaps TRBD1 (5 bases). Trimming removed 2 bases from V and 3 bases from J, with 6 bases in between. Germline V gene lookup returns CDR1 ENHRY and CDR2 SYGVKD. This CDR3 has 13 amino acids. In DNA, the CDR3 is TGTGCCATCAGTGAGAGGGGAACAGATACGCAGTATTTT. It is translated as CAISERGTDTQYF.